The rows below give T cell receptor beta chains drawn from one sample of a study of Ad26.COV2.S vaccination and SARS-CoV-2 variants. Clones were read by immunoSEQ multiplex PCR, and TCRdb kept only the in-frame ones, dropping some. This table has 300,000 to 400,000 clones, 88% appearing once. The material was peripheral blood, obtained in a trial of Ad26.COV2.S vaccine versus placebo. The receptors were sampled from a person aged 18 to 65 who received the Ad26.COV2.S COVID-19 vaccine or a placebo. The CDR3 runs from the conserved cysteine through the conserved F or W. Fields, in order: V gene, D gene, J gene, CDR3 length, clone size, CDR3 protein, CDR3 DNA. D genes are given only for firm matches. Clone size is stated in some rows and not others, as once, few, many or a class when expanded.

TRBV30	NA	TRBJ1-5	15	NA	CAWSVGGHSNQPQHF	TGTGCCTGGAGTGTTGGGGGACATAGCAATCAGCCCCAGCATTTT
TRBV7-9	NA	TRBJ1-2	14	NA	CASSSYKQIYGYTF	TGTGCCAGCAGCTCCTACAAACAGATCTATGGCTACACCTTC
TRBV10-3	NA	TRBJ2-3	12	NA	CAISEFSDTQYF	TGTGCCATCAGTGAATTCTCAGATACGCAGTATTTT
TRBV5-1	TRBD2	TRBJ2-1	14	NA	CASSPGGDYNEQFF	TGCGCCAGCAGTCCCGGGGGGGACTACAATGAGCAGTTCTTC
TRBV20-1	NA	TRBJ2-2	13	NA	CSASRGRAGELFF	TGCAGTGCTAGTAGGGGAAGGGCCGGGGAGCTGTTTTTT
TRBV7-3	NA	TRBJ2-3	15	NA	CASSLFSLGADTQYF	TGTGCCAGCAGCTTATTCTCGTTAGGGGCAGATACGCAGTATTTT
TRBV24-1	NA	TRBJ2-1	11	NA	CATSDINEQFF	TGTGCCACCAGTGATATCAATGAGCAGTTCTTC
TRBV18	NA	TRBJ1-3	17	NA	CASSPSVGGTGGNTIYF	TGTGCCAGCTCACCGTCCGTCGGAGGAACGGGTGGAAACACCATATATTTT
TRBV3-1/TRBV3-2	NA	TRBJ2-3	17	NA	CASSQVAGAGLTDTQYF	TGTGCCAGCAGCCAAGTTGCGGGGGCAGGGTTGACAGATACGCAGTATTTT
TRBV6-6	NA	TRBJ1-1	15	NA	CASSYGRGLNTEAFF	TGTGCCAGCAGTTACGGCAGGGGCTTAAACACTGAAGCTTTCTTT
TRBV5-4	NA	TRBJ1-1	15	few	CASSPGSPLNAEAFF	TGTGCCAGCAGCCCGGGGAGCCCTCTAAACGCTGAAGCTTTCTTT
TRBV28	NA	TRBJ1-4	15	NA	CASSSTAATNEKLFF	TGTGCCAGCAGTTCTACAGCTGCAACTAATGAAAAACTGTTTTTT
TRBV19	NA	TRBJ1-5	18	NA	CASSIQPIGTAINQPQHF	TGTGCCAGTAGTATTCAACCCATAGGGACGGCGATTAATCAGCCCCAGCATTTT
TRBV7-9	NA	TRBJ2-6	16	NA	CASSDPQGSGANVLTF	TGTGCCAGCAGCGACCCTCAGGGCTCTGGGGCCAACGTCCTGACTTTC
TRBV15	NA	TRBJ1-3	18	few	CATSRGIGPHLSGNTIYF	TGTGCCACCAGCAGAGGGATAGGGCCCCACCTCTCTGGAAACACCATATATTTT
TRBV29-1	NA	TRBJ1-1	14	NA	CSVVPGQLPTEAFF	TGCAGCGTCGTGCCGGGACAACTCCCCACTGAAGCTTTCTTT
TRBV2	TRBD1	TRBJ1-5	14	few	CASSKDRGIQPQHF	TGTGCCAGCAGTAAAGACAGGGGGATTCAGCCCCAGCATTTT
TRBV30	NA	TRBJ1-5	12	NA	CAWSTINQPQHF	TGTGCCTGGAGTACGATCAATCAGCCCCAGCATTTT
TRBV28	NA	TRBJ2-1	18	NA	CASSPTAGASWIYNEQFF	TGTGCCAGCAGCCCTACCGCAGGTGCCTCGTGGATCTACAATGAGCAGTTCTTC
TRBV5-1	NA	TRBJ2-1	16	NA	CASSLDGLGGYNEQFF	TGCGCCAGCAGCTTGGACGGCTTAGGGGGCTACAATGAGCAGTTCTTC
TRBV9	TRBD1	TRBJ2-1	15	NA	CASSSPGQGGDEQFF	TGTGCCAGCAGCTCACCGGGACAGGGGGGCGATGAGCAGTTCTTC
TRBV29-1	NA	TRBJ1-2	14	few	CSVVAGEVDYGYTF	TGCAGCGTTGTGGCAGGGGAGGTTGACTATGGCTACACCTTC